Shown below are 11 T cell receptor beta chains from a single sample sequenced in a study of spatial heterogeneity in lung cancer. These receptors' antigens are unknown. Notes on the study in general: It was found that expanded intratumoral alpha and beta TCR counts tracked tumor mutation counts.

TCRdb independently ran MiXCR on the 5' RACE reads; one entry per CDR3 protein. The sample comprises about 27,000 distinct CDR3 sequences, 7.1% of which are singletons, and roughly 22% rests with the top ten. Stated time point: sample taken at primary tumor resection. The material was lung tumor tissue, obtained at surgery. These TCRs come from a male donor with early-stage non-small cell lung cancer.

This clonotype has more than one count but fewer than ten. One junction end disagrees with the germline gene, perhaps due to a read error. This chain joins TRBV6-6 and TRBJ2-7, with D unclear. The CDR3 extends over 15 amino acids. Germline lookup yields CDR1 MNHNY and CDR2 SVGAGI (reference sequence). The CDR3 loop reads CVSSPRATTPYEQYF. The CDR3, as DNA: TGTGTCAGCAGTCCCCGGGCCACTACCCCCTACGAGCAGTACTTC.

At least ten counts were recorded for this clonotype. V is TRBV12-3 or TRBV12-4 and J is TRBJ1-5; no firm D call. The length of the CDR3 is 14 residues. The V end was cut by 3 bases, the J end by 3 bases, with 9 bases between. CDR3 sequence: CASSFQRPNQPQHF. DNA of the CDR3: TGTGCCAGCAGTTTCCAGAGGCCCAATCAGCCCCAGCATTTT.

This clonotype appeared a few times. The chain couples TRBV20-1 to TRBJ1-4; possible D gene TRBD1, 5 bases. V lost 2 bases, J lost 10 bases, and 20 bases lay in between. The V gene's germline CDR1 is DFQATT and CDR2 SNEGSKA (reference sequence). The CDR3 totals 15 residues. CDR3 loop: CSARKNSGAEGKLFF. CDR3 nucleotides: TGCAGTGCTAGAAAGAACTCTGGGGCTGAAGGAAAACTGTTTTTT.

There are many counts of this clonotype. The chain recombines TRBV5-1 with TRBJ2-7, with D perhaps being TRBD1 or TRBD2 (5 bases each). The CDR3 sequence is 12 residues long. Germline V gene lookup returns CDR1 SGHRS and CDR2 YFSETQ. V lost 0 bases to trimming and J lost 6 bases, with 7 bases between them. Written as DNA, the CDR3 is TGCGCCAGCAGCTTGGAGAGGGGCGAGCAGTACTTC. Translated: CASSLERGEQYF.

The chain has TRBV6-5 and TRBJ2-2; D possibly corresponds to TRBD2 (7 bases). V was clipped by 5 bases and J by 5 bases, with 15 bases between them. The CDR3 runs to 15 residues. Germline V gene sequence: CDR1 MNHEY, CDR2 SVGAGI. The CDR3 coding sequence is TGTGCCAGCAGTCCTCGGGGGGCGAGGACCGGGGAGCTGTTTTTT. Translating gives CASSPRGARTGELFF.

This clonotype was recorded a few times. CDR3 nucleotides: TGTGCCAGCAGCCAAAACAGGCTCTCCTACAATGAGCAGTTCTTC. Encoded protein: CASSQNRLSYNEQFF. The chain recombines TRBV14 with TRBJ2-1, with D possibly being TRBD1 (5 bases). The CDR3 has 15 amino acids. Per the germline V gene, CDR1 is SGHDN and CDR2 is FVKESK. V was cut by 2 bases and J by 0 bases, with 8 bases left in between.

Only a few counts were recorded for this clonotype. The rearrangement joins TRBV21-1 to TRBJ1-6. TRBV21-1 is a listed pseudogene. The CDR3 has 12 amino acids. In DNA, the CDR3 is TGTGCCAGCAGCAAAGCGCTATCAAGCTTAGGCTTT. It yields the protein CASSKALSSLGF.

This clonotype was counted only a few times. The CDR3 nucleotides are TGCGCCAGCAGCTCGCACTTGGGGCAGTCCTACGAGCAGTACTTC. Its translation is CASSSHLGQSYEQYF. J is TRBJ2-7 and V is TRBV5-1, with a weak D call TRBD1 (5 bases). The CDR3 is 15 residues long. Germline V lookup: CDR1 SGHRS, CDR2 YFSETQ. Trimming left V 3 bases short and J 1 base short, with 14 bases between.

This clonotype was detected a few times. The chain carries TRBV20-1 and TRBJ1-5; the D is unclear. The length of the CDR3 is 14 residues. The germline V and J ends were trimmed by 7 bases and 0 bases, with 13 bases remaining between them. Per the germline V gene, CDR1 is DFQATT and CDR2 is SNEGSKA (reference sequence). The CDR3: CSVRRLNSNQPQHF. The CDR3 coding sequence is TGCAGTGTTCGGCGGCTAAATAGCAATCAGCCCCAGCATTTT.

This clonotype showed up many times. The CDR3 DNA sequence: TGTGCAGGGGGCAGATCGGGGACCACTGAAGCTTTCTTT. Residues: CAGGRSGTTEAFF. This sequence joins TRBV28 and TRBJ1-1, with 7 bases that match TRBD1. The CDR3 has 13 residues. The germline gives CDR1 MDHEN, CDR2 SYDVKM.

CDR3 coding DNA: TGTGCCAGCAGTGATACTAGCGGGGTCAATGAGCAGTTCTTC. It yields the protein CASSDTSGVNEQFF. V is TRBV6-1 and J is TRBJ2-1, with 10 bases aligning to TRBD2. CDR1 MNHNS and CDR2 SASEGT come from the germline V gene. Losses at the gene ends were 3 bases for V and 6 bases for J; bases not matched to a gene: 2. The CDR3 contains 14 residues.